What follows is one TCR beta chain and its context. Sampled while nominally healthy, donors likely had unrecorded immune exposures. The sample belongs to a study of cytomegalovirus exposure and HLA in healthy donors. Across the study: The study's early data release held 80 million to 95 million unique TCRs from HLA-typed donors.

Looked up from germline, CDR1 is MNHNY and CDR2 is SVGAGI (reference sequence). The CDR3 consists of 16 residues. With 5 bases clipped from V and 3 bases from J, the junction kept 10 bases outside the gene matches. Vbeta (60) and Jbeta (13) primers were used in the PCR. Method: immunoSEQ multiplex PCR; TCRdb's copy keeps in-frame clones and lacks some. The table records around 97,000 clones, around 80% of them present only once. The material sequenced was PBMCs. The V call is TRBV6-6, the J call TRBJ2-7, with TRBD2 identical over 10 bases. The TCR was taken from a woman under 30 in good health and CMV-seropositive. CDR3: CASSRDPSGSVYEQYF. The CDR3 coding sequence is TGTGCCAGCAGTCGCGATCCTAGCGGGAGCGTCTACGAGCAGTACTTC.